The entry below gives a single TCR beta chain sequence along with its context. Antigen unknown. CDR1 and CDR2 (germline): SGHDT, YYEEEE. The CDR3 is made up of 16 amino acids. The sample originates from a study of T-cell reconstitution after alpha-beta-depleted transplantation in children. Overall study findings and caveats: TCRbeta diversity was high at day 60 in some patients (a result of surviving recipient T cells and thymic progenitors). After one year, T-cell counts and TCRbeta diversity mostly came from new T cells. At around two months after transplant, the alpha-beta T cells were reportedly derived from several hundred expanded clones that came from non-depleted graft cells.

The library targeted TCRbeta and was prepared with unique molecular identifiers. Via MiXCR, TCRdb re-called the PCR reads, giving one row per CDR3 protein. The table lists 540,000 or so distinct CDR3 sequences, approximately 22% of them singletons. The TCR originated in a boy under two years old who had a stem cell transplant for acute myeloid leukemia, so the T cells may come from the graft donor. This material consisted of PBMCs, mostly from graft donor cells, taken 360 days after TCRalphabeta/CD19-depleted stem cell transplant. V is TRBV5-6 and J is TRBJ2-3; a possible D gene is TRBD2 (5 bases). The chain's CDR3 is CATRRMRGLHPLTQYF. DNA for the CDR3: TGTGCTACCCGCCGAATGCGAGGACTCCATCCCCTTACGCAGTATTTT.